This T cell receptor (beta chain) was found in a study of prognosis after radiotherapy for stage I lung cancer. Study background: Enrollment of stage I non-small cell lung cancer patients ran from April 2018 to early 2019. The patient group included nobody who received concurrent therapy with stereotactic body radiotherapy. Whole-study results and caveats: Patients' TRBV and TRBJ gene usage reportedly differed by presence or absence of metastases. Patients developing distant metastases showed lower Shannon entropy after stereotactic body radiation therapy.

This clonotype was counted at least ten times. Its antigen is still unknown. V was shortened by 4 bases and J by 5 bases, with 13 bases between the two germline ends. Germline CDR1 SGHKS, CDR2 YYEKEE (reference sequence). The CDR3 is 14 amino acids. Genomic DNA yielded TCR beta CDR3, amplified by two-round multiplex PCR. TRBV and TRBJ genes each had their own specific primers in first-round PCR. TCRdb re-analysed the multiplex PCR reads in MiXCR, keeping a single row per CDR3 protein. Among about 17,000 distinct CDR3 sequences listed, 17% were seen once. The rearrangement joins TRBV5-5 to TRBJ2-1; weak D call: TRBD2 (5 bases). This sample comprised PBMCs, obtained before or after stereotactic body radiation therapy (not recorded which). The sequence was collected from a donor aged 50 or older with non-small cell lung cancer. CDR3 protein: CASSKDLGHNEQFF. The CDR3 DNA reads TGTGCCAGCAGCAAGGACTTGGGCCACAATGAGCAGTTCTTC.